This T cell receptor delta chain was found in a study of Vδ1+ human thymocytes. Notes on the study in general: In the thymus, TRG and TRD repertoires looked highly polyclonal with Gaussian CDR3 lengths.

Worth noting for this clone: The antigen remains undetermined.

Alphabeta T cells were depleted, then CD3+ Vdelta1+ Vdelta2- thymocytes were FACS-sorted. Sequences come from RNA converted to cDNA by reverse transcription. Multiplex PCR used pooled V-gene forward primers and a constant-region reverse primer to amplify CDR3s. TCRdb applied CATT to the multiplex PCR reads for clone calling. This repertoire shows 80,000 or so delta-chain clones, around 34% found once; its top ten account for more than 0.25%. The V and J ends lost 7 bases and 0 bases respectively, with 18 bases between them. CDR1 is TSWWSYY, CDR2 QGS, per germline. The CDR3 totals 16 residues. The receptor was derived from a boy in the first two years of life who had congenital heart surgery. This rearrangement joins TRDV1 to TRDJ1; the D gene is possibly TRDD2 (6 bases). Sequencing was done on a sample of Vdelta1+ gamma-delta thymocytes from the thymus. The subset denotes: FACS-sorted CD3+ TCRalphabeta- TCRVdelta1+ TCRVdelta2- thymocytes. The CDR3 region has the DNA TGTGCTCTTGTGCCCTTCCCCGAGGTTGACACCGATAAACTCATCTTT. Protein sequence: CALVPFPEVDTDKLIF.